Listed below are T cell receptor beta chains from one sample, sequenced in a study of CD8 T cells in ankylosing spondylitis. TCRdb fed the 5' RACE reads into MiXCR, producing one record per CDR3 protein. The sample carries 300,000 to 400,000 distinct CDR3 sequences, approximately 20% recorded once. What was sequenced was blood, either unsorted or a sorted T cell fraction (not recorded which). Receptor source: a male donor with ankylosing spondylitis. Each CDR3 is given with its conserved first and last residue. Fields, in order: V gene, clone size, J gene, D gene, CDR3 protein, CDR3 DNA. D genes are given only for firm matches. Size values are once, few and many counts, or a class for expanded clones, and some rows have none.

>TRBV28|NA|TRBJ2-3|NA
CASSETGTSADTQYF
TGTGCCAGCAGTGAAACCGGGACTTCCGCAGATACGCAGTATTTT
>TRBV20-1|NA|TRBJ1-5|NA
CSARRRGGSGSNQPQHF
TGCAGTGCTCGACGACGGGGTGGGAGCGGAAGCAATCAGCCCCAGCATTTT
>TRBV14|NA|TRBJ1-1|NA
CASSYRWGPEAFF
TGTGCCAGCAGCTATAGGTGGGGCCCTGAAGCTTTCTTT
>TRBV10-3|few|TRBJ2-1|TRBD2
CAISESTSGSNEQFF
TGTGCCATCAGTGAGTCGACTAGCGGGAGTAATGAGCAGTTCTTC
>TRBV5-1|NA|TRBJ2-7|TRBD1
CASSLAGDSLQNF
TGCGCCAGCAGCTTGGCAGGGGACAGCCTACAGAACTTC
>TRBV4-2|NA|TRBJ1-2|NA
CASSQDARLGYGYTF
TGTGCCAGCAGCCAAGATGCCAGGCTCGGCTATGGCTACACCTTC
>TRBV20-1|NA|TRBJ1-2|NA
CSARSPGGVPYGYTF
TGCAGTGCTAGATCCCCGGGGGGAGTCCCCTATGGCTACACCTTC
>TRBV20-1|NA|TRBJ1-5|NA
CSASRRDQPQHF
TGCAGTGCCAGCAGACGGGATCAGCCCCAGCATTTT
>TRBV18|once|TRBJ2-7|NA
CASSPLGDEQYF
TGTGCCAGCTCACCTCTTGGGGACGAGCAGTACTTC
>TRBV20-1|few|TRBJ2-7|NA
CSAYPLGPGEQYF
TGCAGTGCCTATCCCCTTGGCCCCGGCGAGCAGTACTTC
>TRBV11-2|few|TRBJ2-1|TRBD2
CASSLEPPSGSYNEQFF
TGTGCCAGCAGCTTAGAGCCCCCTAGCGGGTCCTACAATGAGCAGTTCTTC
>TRBV6-5|NA|TRBJ2-1|NA
CASSYSGGINNEQFF
TGTGCCAGCAGTTACTCCGGGGGCATCAACAATGAGCAGTTCTTC
>TRBV12-3/TRBV12-4|many|TRBJ1-5|NA
CASTKDTGGNQPQHF
TGTGCCAGCACCAAGGACACGGGAGGGAATCAGCCCCAGCATTTT
>TRBV7-2|few|TRBJ2-1|TRBD2
CASSLLGLAGEQFF
TGTGCCAGCAGCTTATTGGGACTAGCGGGGGAGCAGTTCTTC
>TRBV9|NA|TRBJ1-2|NA
CASSKRSNYGYTF
TGTGCCAGCAGCAAAAGAAGTAACTATGGCTACACCTTC
>TRBV7-2|few|TRBJ2-2|TRBD2
CASSQLGAGVGGELFF
TGTGCCAGCAGTCAGCTAGGAGCGGGAGTGGGCGGGGAGCTGTTTTTT
>TRBV11-2|many|TRBJ2-7|NA
CASSLADYEQYF
TGTGCCAGCAGCTTGGCAGATTACGAGCAGTACTTC
>TRBV12-3/TRBV12-4|NA|TRBJ1-1|TRBD1
CASSLGQYTEAFF
TGTGCCAGCAGTTTGGGACAGTACACTGAAGCTTTCTTT
>TRBV18|NA|TRBJ2-7|NA
CASSPLTDPYEQYF
TGTGCCAGCTCACCCTTGACTGATCCCTACGAGCAGTACTTC
>TRBV12-3/TRBV12-4|many|TRBJ1-1|NA
CASSLSGQWMNTEAFF
TGTGCCAGCAGTCTCTCAGGACAGTGGATGAACACTGAAGCTTTCTTT
>TRBV7-9|NA|TRBJ1-4|NA
CASGRDPGPQEKLFF
TGTGCCAGCGGGAGGGATCCGGGACCGCAAGAAAAACTGTTTTTT
>TRBV5-1|few|TRBJ2-7|TRBD1
CASSLGQGRNEQYF
TGCGCCAGCAGCTTGGGACAGGGGAGAAACGAGCAGTACTTC
>TRBV5-1|few|TRBJ2-2|TRBD2
CASRSGTSGSTGELFF
TGCGCCAGCAGGTCCGGGACTAGCGGGTCCACCGGGGAGCTGTTTTTT
>TRBV6-1|NA|TRBJ2-2|NA
CASRPGTATGELFF
TGTGCCAGCAGGCCCGGGACCGCCACCGGGGAGCTGTTTTTT
>TRBV12-3/TRBV12-4|many|TRBJ2-2|NA
CASSFASTNTGELFF
TGTGCCAGCAGTTTTGCCAGTACGAACACCGGGGAGCTGTTTTTT
>TRBV6-1|many|TRBJ2-3|TRBD1
CASRLGQVTDTQYF
TGTGCCAGCAGGCTGGGACAGGTCACAGATACGCAGTATTTT
>TRBV25-1|NA|TRBJ2-5|NA
CASSEMTEETQYF
TGTGCCAGCAGTGAAATGACTGAAGAGACCCAGTACTTC
>TRBV5-1|NA|TRBJ2-7|TRBD2
CASSWTLAGGGYEQYF
TGCGCCAGCAGCTGGACCCTAGCGGGAGGAGGGTACGAGCAGTACTTC
>TRBV6-5|NA|TRBJ1-1|NA
CASSYSTSGLGDTEAFF
TGTGCCAGCAGTTACTCGACATCGGGACTGGGGGACACTGAAGCTTTCTTT
>TRBV3-1|NA|TRBJ2-7|TRBD2
CASSHTSGSYEQYF
TGTGCCAGCAGCCACACTAGCGGCTCCTACGAGCAGTACTTC
>TRBV7-9|NA|TRBJ2-2|TRBD2
CASRTSGRDAGELFF
TGTGCCAGCCGAACTAGCGGGAGAGACGCCGGGGAGCTGTTTTTT
>TRBV6-2/TRBV6-3|few|TRBJ2-1|NA
CASSSLPGDHNEQFF
TGTGCCAGCAGTTCGCTACCAGGGGACCACAATGAGCAGTTCTTC
>TRBV5-6|few|TRBJ1-1|NA
CATTRGMNTEAFF
TGTGCCACCACCAGGGGCATGAACACTGAAGCTTTCTTT
>TRBV6-1|few|TRBJ2-3|TRBD2
CASTPGLAADTQYF
TGTGCCAGCACCCCGGGACTAGCGGCAGATACGCAGTATTTT
>TRBV12-3/TRBV12-4|NA|TRBJ2-1|TRBD2
CASSLTSGVNNEQFF
TGTGCCAGCAGTTTAACTAGCGGGGTAAACAATGAGCAGTTCTTC
>TRBV7-9|NA|TRBJ2-7|NA
CASSRQDRTTFSYEQYF
TGTGCCAGCAGCCGGCAAGATCGGACAACTTTTTCCTACGAGCAGTACTTC
>TRBV25-1|many|TRBJ1-6|NA
CASSAGAPLHF
TGTGCCAGCAGTGCCGGAGCACCCCTCCACTTT
>TRBV5-5|NA|TRBJ2-7|TRBD1
CASSGARDSEQYF
TGTGCCAGCAGCGGCGCTAGGGACAGCGAGCAGTACTTC
>TRBV6-2/TRBV6-3|few|TRBJ2-1|TRBD2
CASSNTPGTSVHNEQFF
TGTGCCAGCAGTAATACCCCCGGGACTAGCGTACACAATGAGCAGTTCTTC
>TRBV5-1|few|TRBJ1-1|NA
CASSLGQGSFSEAFF
TGCGCCAGCAGCTTGGGGCAGGGGTCATTTTCTGAAGCTTTCTTT
>TRBV2|NA|TRBJ1-5|TRBD1
CASRPISQGASQPQHF
TGTGCCAGCAGACCGATCTCGCAGGGGGCCAGTCAGCCCCAGCATTTT
>TRBV4-1|few|TRBJ2-7|TRBD2
CASSQGLAGEWFEQYF
TGCGCCAGCAGCCAAGGGCTAGCGGGAGAATGGTTCGAGCAGTACTTC
>TRBV5-1|few|TRBJ1-4|NA
CASSSLGEGREKLFF
TGCGCCAGCAGCTCCCTAGGTGAGGGGCGTGAAAAACTGTTTTTT
>TRBV12-3/TRBV12-4|NA|TRBJ2-1|NA
CASRSRAGANGNEQFF
TGTGCCAGCAGGTCCCGCGCCGGGGCTAACGGCAATGAGCAGTTCTTC
>TRBV12-3/TRBV12-4|few|TRBJ1-1|NA
CASSSGGGNTEAFF
TGTGCCAGCTCGTCCGGCGGGGGTAACACTGAAGCTTTCTTT
>TRBV20-1|NA|TRBJ2-1|TRBD2
CSASQRLALYNEQFF
TGCAGTGCTAGCCAGAGACTAGCGCTTTACAATGAGCAGTTCTTC
>TRBV9|few|TRBJ2-2|NA
CASSAGLSNTGELFF
TGTGCCAGCAGCGCGGGACTTTCGAACACCGGGGAGCTGTTTTTT
>TRBV29-1|few|TRBJ2-7|TRBD1
CSVSGTGRGVRTF
TGCAGCGTTTCCGGGACAGGGAGAGGGGTGAGGACCTTC
>TRBV19|NA|TRBJ2-7|TRBD2
CASSIRTSGRAYEQYF
TGTGCCAGTAGTATTCGAACTAGCGGGAGGGCCTACGAGCAGTACTTC
>TRBV10-3|NA|TRBJ2-7|TRBD1
CAISESGTGVYEQCF
TGTGCCATCAGTGAGTCTGGGACAGGGGTCTACGAGCAGTGCTTC
>TRBV25-1|NA|TRBJ1-1|NA
CASSDWKGDNTEAFF
TGTGCCAGCAGTGATTGGAAGGGGGATAACACTGAAGCTTTCTTT
>TRBV20-1|NA|TRBJ2-6|NA
CSASGTTGGANVLTF
TGCAGTGCTAGTGGGACCACCGGTGGGGCCAACGTCCTGACTTTC
>TRBV4-1|NA|TRBJ1-1|NA
CASSQGVEDENTEAFF
TGCGCCAGCAGCCAAGGGGTGGAGGACGAGAACACTGAAGCTTTCTTT
>TRBV7-9|NA|TRBJ1-6|NA
CASSRSGQSNSPLHF
TGTGCCAGCAGCCGTTCCGGACAGAGCAATTCACCCCTCCACTTT